One T cell receptor beta chain is described in this entry. Repertoires were generated with immunoSEQ multiplex PCR, while TCRdb's copy carries only in-frame clones and drops some. The sample lists about 150,000 clones, 90% to 95% occurring once. The sample belongs to a study of OX40 agonist ivuxolimab in advanced cancers. Per germline, CDR1 SGDLS and CDR2 YYNGEE. The CDR3 spans 15 residues. V shed 4 bases and J 3 bases; nucleotides not matched to a gene: 6. Any history of autoimmune disease or systemic immunosuppression disqualified patients. The source was CD4+ or CD8+ T cells sorted from blood, collected in a trial of the OX40 agonist ivuxolimab. This receptor was taken from an adult with an advanced solid tumor such as melanoma, head and neck, liver or kidney cancer. The chain is built from TRBV9 and TRBJ2-5; 10 bases line up with TRBD1. The CDR3 region is CASSPGQGVEETQYF. The CDR3 DNA reads as TGTGCCAGCAGCCCCGGACAGGGGGTGGAAGAGACCCAGTACTTC.